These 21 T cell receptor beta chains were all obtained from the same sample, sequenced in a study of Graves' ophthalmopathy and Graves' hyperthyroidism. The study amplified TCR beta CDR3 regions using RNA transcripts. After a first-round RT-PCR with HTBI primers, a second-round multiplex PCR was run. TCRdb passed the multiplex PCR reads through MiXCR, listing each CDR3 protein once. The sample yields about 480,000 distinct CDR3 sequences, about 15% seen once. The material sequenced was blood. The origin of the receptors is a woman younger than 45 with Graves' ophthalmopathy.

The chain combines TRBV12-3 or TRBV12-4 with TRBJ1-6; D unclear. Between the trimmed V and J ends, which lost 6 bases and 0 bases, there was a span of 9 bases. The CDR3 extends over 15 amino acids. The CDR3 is CASRPSGSYNSPLHF. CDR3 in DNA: TGTGCCAGCAGACCCTCGGGCTCCTATAATTCACCCCTCCACTTT.

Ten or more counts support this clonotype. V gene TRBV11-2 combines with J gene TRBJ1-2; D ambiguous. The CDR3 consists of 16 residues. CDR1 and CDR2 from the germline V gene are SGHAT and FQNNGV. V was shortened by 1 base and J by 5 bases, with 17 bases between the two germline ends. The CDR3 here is CASSLGARTPSYGYTF. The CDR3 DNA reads TGTGCCAGCAGCTTAGGGGCCCGAACACCGTCATATGGCTACACCTTC.

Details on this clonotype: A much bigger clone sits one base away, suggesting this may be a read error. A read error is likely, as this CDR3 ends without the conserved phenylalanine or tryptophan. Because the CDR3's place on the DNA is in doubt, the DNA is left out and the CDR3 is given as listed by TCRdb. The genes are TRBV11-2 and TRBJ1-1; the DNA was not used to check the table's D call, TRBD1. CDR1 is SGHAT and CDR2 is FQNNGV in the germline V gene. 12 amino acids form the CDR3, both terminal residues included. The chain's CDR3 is CASSVRTGGLHC.

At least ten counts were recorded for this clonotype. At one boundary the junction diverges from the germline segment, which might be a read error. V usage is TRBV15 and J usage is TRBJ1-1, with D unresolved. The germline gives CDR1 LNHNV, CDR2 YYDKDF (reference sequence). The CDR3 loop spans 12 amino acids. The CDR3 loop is CATSRLNAEAFF. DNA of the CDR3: TGTGCCACCAGCCGGCTGAACGCTGAAGCTTTCTTT.

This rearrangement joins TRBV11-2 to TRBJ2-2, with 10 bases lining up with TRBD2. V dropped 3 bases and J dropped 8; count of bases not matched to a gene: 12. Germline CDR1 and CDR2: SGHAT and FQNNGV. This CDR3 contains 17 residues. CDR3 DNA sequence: TGTGCCAGCAGCTTTCCTGGACTAGCGGCCTCCGAGGGGGAGCTGTTTTTT. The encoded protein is CASSFPGLAASEGELFF.

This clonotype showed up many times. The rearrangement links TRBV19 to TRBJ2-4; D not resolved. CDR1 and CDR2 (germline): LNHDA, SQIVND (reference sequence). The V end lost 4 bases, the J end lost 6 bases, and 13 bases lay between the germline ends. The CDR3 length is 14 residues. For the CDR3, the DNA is TGTGCCAGTAGTAGTGGACGTACGGTAAACATTCAGTACTTC. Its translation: CASSSGRTVNIQYF.

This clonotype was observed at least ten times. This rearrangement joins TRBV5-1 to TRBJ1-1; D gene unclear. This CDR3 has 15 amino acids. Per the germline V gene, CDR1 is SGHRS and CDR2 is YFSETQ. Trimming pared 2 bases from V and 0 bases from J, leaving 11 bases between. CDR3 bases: TGCGCCAGCAGCTTTAATAGAGATTTGAACACTGAAGCTTTCTTT. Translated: CASSFNRDLNTEAFF.

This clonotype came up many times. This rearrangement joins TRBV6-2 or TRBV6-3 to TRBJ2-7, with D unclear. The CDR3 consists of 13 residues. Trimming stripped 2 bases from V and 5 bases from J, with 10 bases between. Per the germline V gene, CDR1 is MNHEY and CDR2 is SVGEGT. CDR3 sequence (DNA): TGTGCCAGCAGTTACACCCGAAACGACGAGCAGTACTTC. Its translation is CASSYTRNDEQYF.

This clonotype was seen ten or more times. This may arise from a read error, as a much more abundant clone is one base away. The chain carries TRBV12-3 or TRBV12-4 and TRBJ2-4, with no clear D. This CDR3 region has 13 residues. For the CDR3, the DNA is TGTGCCAGCAGTTTGACGGCCAAAAACATTAAGTACTTC. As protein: CASSLTAKNIKYF.

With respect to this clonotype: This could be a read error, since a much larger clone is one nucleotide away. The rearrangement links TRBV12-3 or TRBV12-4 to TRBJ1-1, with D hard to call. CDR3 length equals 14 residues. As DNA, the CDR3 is TGTGTCAGCAGTCACCTGAGAAGGCGGGCTGAAGCTTTCTTT. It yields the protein CVSSHLRRRAEAFF.

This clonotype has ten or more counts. The CDR3 DNA reads as TGCAGTGCTTCCCGAGGACAGGGCCAAAACATTCAGTACTTC. As protein: CSASRGQGQNIQYF. J is TRBJ2-4 and V is TRBV20-1, with 8 bases identical to TRBD1. This CDR3 contains 14 residues. Germline assignment: CDR1 DFQATT and CDR2 SNEGSKA (reference sequence). With V trimmed by 5 bases and J by 5 bases, 8 bases remained unmatched.

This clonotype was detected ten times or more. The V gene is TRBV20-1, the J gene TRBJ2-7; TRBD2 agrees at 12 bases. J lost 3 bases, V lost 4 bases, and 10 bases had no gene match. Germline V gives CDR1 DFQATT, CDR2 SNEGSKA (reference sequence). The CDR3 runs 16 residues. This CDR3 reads CSAKYLGLAGIYEQYF. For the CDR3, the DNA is TGCAGTGCTAAATACCTCGGACTAGCGGGGATCTACGAGCAGTACTTC.

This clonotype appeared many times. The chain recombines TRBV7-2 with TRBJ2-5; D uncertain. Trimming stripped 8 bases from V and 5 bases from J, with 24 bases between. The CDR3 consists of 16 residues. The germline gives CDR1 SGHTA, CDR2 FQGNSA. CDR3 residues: CASRLKGPKDTETQYF. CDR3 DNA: TGTGCCAGCCGCCTTAAAGGCCCGAAGGATACGGAGACCCAGTACTTC.

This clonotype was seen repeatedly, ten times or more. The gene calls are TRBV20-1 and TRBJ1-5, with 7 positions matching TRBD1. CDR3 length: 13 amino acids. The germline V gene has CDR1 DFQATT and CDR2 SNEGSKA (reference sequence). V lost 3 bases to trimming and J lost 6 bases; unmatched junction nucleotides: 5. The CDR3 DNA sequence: TGCAGTGCTAGGAGGGACAGAACTCAGCCCCAGCATTTT. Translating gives CSARRDRTQPQHF.

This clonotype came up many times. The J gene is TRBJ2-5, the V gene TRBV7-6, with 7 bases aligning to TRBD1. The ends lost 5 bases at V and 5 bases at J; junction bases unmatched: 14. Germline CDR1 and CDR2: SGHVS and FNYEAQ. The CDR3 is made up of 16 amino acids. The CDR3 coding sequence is TGTGCCAGCAGCCCCCGGGACAGCGTTTCTTGGGAGACCCAGTACTTC. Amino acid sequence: CASSPRDSVSWETQYF.

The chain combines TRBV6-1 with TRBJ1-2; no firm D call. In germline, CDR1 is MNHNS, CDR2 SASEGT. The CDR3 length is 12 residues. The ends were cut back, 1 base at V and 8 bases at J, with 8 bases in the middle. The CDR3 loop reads CASSEVGRGYTF. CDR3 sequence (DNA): TGTGCCAGCAGTGAAGTGGGAAGAGGCTACACCTTC.

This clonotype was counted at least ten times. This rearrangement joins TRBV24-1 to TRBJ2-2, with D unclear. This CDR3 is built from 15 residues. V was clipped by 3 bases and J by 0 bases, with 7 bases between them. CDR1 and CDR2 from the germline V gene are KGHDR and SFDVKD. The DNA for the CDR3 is TGTGCCACCAGTGATACCGTTTCGAACACCGGGGAGCTGTTTTTT. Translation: CATSDTVSNTGELFF.

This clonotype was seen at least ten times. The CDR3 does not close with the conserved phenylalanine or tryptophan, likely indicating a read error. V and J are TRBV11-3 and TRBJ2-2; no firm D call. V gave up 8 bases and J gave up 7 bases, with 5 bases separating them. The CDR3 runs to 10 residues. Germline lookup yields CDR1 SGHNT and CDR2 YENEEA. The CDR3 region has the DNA TGTGCCAGCGGGGTCGGGGAGCTGTTTATT. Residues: CASGVGELFI.

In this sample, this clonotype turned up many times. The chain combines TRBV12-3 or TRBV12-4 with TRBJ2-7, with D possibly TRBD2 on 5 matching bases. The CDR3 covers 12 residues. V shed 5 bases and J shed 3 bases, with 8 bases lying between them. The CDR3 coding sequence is TGTGCCAGCAGTGTCGGGGACTACGAGCAGTACTTC. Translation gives CASSVGDYEQYF.

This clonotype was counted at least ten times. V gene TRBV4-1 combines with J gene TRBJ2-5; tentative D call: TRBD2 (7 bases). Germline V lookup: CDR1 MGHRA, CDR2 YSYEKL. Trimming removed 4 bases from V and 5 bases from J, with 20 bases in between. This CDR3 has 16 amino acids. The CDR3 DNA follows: TGCGCCAGCAGCCCCGGTCGGCGGGGGCCGGAGGAGACCCAGTACTTC. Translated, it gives CASSPGRRGPEETQYF.

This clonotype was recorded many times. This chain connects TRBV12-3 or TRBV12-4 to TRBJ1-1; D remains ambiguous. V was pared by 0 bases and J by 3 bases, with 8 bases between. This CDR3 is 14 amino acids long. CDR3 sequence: CASSLANPYTEAFF. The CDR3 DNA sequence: TGTGCCAGCAGTTTAGCCAACCCCTACACTGAAGCTTTCTTT.